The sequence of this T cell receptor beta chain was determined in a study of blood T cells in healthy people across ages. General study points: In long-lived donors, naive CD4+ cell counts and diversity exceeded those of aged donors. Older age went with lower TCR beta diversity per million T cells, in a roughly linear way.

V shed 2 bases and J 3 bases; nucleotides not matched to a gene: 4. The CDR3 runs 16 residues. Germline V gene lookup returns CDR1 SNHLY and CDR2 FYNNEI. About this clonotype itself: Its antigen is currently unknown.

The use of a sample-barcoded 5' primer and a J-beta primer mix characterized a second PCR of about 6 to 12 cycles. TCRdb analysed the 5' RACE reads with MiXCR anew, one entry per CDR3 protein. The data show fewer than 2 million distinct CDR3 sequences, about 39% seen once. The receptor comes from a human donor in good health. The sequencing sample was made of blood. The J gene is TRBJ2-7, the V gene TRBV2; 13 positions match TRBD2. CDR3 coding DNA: TGTGCCAGCAGTGAATGGACTAGCGGGGGACACTACGAGCAGTACTTC. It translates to CASSEWTSGGHYEQYF.